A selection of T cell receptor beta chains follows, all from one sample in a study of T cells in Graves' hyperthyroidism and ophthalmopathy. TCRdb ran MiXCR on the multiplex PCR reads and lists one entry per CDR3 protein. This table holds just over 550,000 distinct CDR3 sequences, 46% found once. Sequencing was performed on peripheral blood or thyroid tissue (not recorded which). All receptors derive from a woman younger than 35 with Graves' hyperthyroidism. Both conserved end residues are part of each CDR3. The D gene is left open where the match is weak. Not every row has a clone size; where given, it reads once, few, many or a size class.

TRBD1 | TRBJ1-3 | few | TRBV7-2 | CASSSTGGLGNTIYF | TGTGCCAGCAGCTCAACAGGGGGCCTTGGAAACACCATATATTTT
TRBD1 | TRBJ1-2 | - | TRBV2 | CASSLDRGIYGYTF | TGTGCCAGCAGTTTAGACAGGGGGATCTATGGCTACACCTTC
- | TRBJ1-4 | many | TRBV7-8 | CASSPIEKLFF | TGTGCCAGCAGCCCCATCGAAAAACTGTTTTTT
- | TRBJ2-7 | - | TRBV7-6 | CASSRHREGGHEQYF | TGTGCCAGCAGCCGACACAGGGAGGGGGGCCACGAGCAGTACTTC
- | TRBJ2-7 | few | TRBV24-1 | CASTAPPTYEQYF | TGTGCCAGCACCGCCCCCCCGACCTACGAGCAGTACTTC
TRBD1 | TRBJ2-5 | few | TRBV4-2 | CASSQDWTGVKTQYF | TGTGCCAGCAGCCAAGACTGGACAGGGGTAAAGACCCAGTACTTC
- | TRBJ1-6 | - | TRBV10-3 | CANRAREDSPLHF | TGTGCCAACCGCGCACGGGAAGATTCACCCCTCCACTTT
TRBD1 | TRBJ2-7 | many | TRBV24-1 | CATSDSGQGSYEQYF | TGTGCCACCAGTGACTCAGGACAGGGATCCTACGAGCAGTACTTC
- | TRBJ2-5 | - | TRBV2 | CASEGKETQYF | TGTGCCAGCGAAGGAAAAGAGACCCAGTACTTC
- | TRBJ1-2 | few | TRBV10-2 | CASSLPTIAGSGYTF | TGCGCCAGCAGTCTCCCGACTATAGCCGGGTCTGGCTACACCTTC
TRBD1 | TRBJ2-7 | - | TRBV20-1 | CSAKRQGPGEQHF | TGCAGTGCTAAAAGACAGGGGCCAGGCGAGCAGCACTTC
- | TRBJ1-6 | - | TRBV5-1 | CVSSPEGMGSPLHF | TGCGTCAGCAGCCCGGAGGGGATGGGTTCACCCCTCCACTTT
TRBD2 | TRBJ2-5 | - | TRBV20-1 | CSAREPRYGTSGSDPKETQYF | TGCAGTGCTAGAGAACCACGCTACGGGACTAGCGGGAGCGACCCCAAAGAGACCCAGTACTTC
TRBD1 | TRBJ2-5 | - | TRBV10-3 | CAISSSGTGEETQYF | TGTGCCATCAGTAGTTCCGGGACAGGGGAAGAGACCCAGTACTTC
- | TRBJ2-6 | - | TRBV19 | CASSIGSGSSGANVLTF | TGTGCCAGTAGTATCGGGTCGGGCAGCTCTGGGGCCAACGTCCTGACTTTC
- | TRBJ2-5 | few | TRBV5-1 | CASSEVWPQETQYF | TGCGCCAGCAGCGAGGTTTGGCCCCAAGAGACCCAGTACTTC
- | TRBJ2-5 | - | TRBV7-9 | CASSLYKEETQYF | TGTGCCAGCAGCTTATACAAAGAGGAGACCCAGTACTTC
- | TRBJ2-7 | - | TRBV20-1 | CSARELLITYEQYF | TGCAGTGCCCGCGAGCTACTCATCACCTACGAGCAGTACTTC
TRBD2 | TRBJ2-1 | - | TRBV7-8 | CASSPYRLAGGHDNEQFF | TGTGCCAGCAGCCCCTACCGACTAGCGGGAGGGCATGACAATGAGCAGTTCTTC
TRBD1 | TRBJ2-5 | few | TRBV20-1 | CSASKDGQESETQYF | TGCAGTGCGAGTAAAGACGGACAGGAGTCCGAGACCCAGTACTTC
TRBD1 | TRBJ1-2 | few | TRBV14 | CASSQGTGDYGYTF | TGTGCCAGCAGCCAAGGGACAGGGGACTATGGCTACACCTTC
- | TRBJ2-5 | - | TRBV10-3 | CAISESAGAGKETQYF | TGTGCCATCAGTGAGTCGGCAGGGGCAGGGAAAGAGACCCAGTACTTC
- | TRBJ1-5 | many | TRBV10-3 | CAISETGNGNQPQHF | TGTGCCATCAGTGAGACCGGGAATGGCAATCAGCCCCAGCATTTT
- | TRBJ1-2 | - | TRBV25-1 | CASRDGTTNYGYTF | TGTGCCAGCAGAGACGGGACAACTAACTATGGCTACACCTTC
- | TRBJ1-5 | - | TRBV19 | CASMGGVQPQHF | TGTGCCAGTATGGGAGGGGTTCAGCCCCAGCATTTT
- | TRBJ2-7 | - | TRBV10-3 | CASRESSYPYEQYF | TGTGCCAGCAGAGAAAGCTCGTATCCCTACGAGCAGTACTTC
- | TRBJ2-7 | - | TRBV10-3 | CASSRVAHEQYF | TGTGCCAGCTCGCGGGTGGCTCACGAGCAGTACTTC
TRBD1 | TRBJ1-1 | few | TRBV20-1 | CGQGENTEAFF | TGCGGACAGGGGGAGAACACTGAAGCTTTCTTT
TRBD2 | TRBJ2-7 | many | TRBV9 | CASSGSSGRNYEQYF | TGTGCCAGCAGCGGAAGTAGCGGGAGGAACTACGAGCAGTACTTC
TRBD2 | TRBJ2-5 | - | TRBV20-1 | CSARKGGTYQETQYF | TGCAGTGCTAGAAAGGGAGGGACGTACCAAGAGACCCAGTACTTC
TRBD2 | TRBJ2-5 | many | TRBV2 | CASTTSGRGETQYF | TGTGCCAGCACAACTAGCGGGAGAGGAGAGACCCAGTACTTC
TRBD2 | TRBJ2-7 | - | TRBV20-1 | CSAASTSDHEQYF | TGCAGTGCTGCATCTACTAGCGACCACGAGCAGTACTTC
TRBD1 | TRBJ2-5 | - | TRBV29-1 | CSVKTGQETQYF | TGCAGCGTGAAGACAGGGCAAGAGACCCAGTACTTC
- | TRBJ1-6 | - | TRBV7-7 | CASSWSYNSPLHF | TGTGCTAGCAGCTGGTCCTATAATTCACCCCTCCACTTT
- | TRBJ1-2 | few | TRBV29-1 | CGVGAQRGSAYGYTF | TGCGGCGTTGGGGCCCAGAGAGGGTCTGCCTATGGCTACACCTTC
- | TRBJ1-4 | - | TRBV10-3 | CAIKKGQGNRKLFF | TGTGCCATCAAGAAGGGTCAGGGAAATCGAAAACTGTTTTTT
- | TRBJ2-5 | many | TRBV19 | CASSTIADLETQYF | TGTGCCAGTAGTACTATCGCGGATCTAGAGACCCAGTACTTC
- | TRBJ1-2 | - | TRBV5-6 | CASSLYGDLSYGYTF | TGTGCCAGCAGCTTGTACGGGGATCTCTCCTATGGCTACACCTTC
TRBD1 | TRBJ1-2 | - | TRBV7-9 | CASSLSVRGRRYGYTF | TGTGCCAGCAGCTTGTCTGTCAGGGGGCGACGGTATGGCTACACCTTC
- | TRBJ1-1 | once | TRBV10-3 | CAISEDSPRTEAFF | TGTGCCATCAGTGAGGACAGCCCGAGGACTGAAGCTTTCTTT
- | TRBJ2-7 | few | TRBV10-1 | CASSEVSRVAATEQYF | TGCGCCAGCAGTGAGGTCTCGAGGGTGGCAGCCACCGAGCAGTACTTC
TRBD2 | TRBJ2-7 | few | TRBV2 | CASKIAGDYYEQYF | TGTGCCAGCAAAATAGCGGGGGATTACTACGAGCAGTACTTC